What follows are 21 T cell receptor beta chains derived from one specimen sequenced in a study of blood T cells in healthy people across ages (dated by TCRdb to about 2015). Receptor libraries were prepared by 5' RACE. Sequencing instrument: Illumina HiSeq 2500. The second PCR ran for about 6 to 12 cycles and used a J-beta primer mix along with a sample-barcoded 5' primer. The raw public data were reprocessed by TCRdb itself: fastp quality trimming at Q25, MiXCR clonotype calling, in-frame beta chains only. Merged by CDR3 protein, the rows form single entries marked with the most common genes and DNA. The sample table records over 1.5 million distinct CDR3 sequences; around 48% of these occur just once. Roughly 2.1% of the sample is in the top ten clones. The sequenced sample consisted of blood. All receptors come from a woman aged 40 to 49 in good health.

The chain joins TRBV7-9 to TRBJ2-5; D is ambiguous. The CDR3 is 15 residues long. CDR1 and CDR2 (germline): SEHNR, FQNEAQ (reference sequence). V was clipped by 0 bases and J by 0 bases, with 8 bases between them. The CDR3 loop reads CASSLATWYQETQYF. The CDR3 nucleotides are TGTGCCAGCAGCTTAGCGACCTGGTACCAAGAGACCCAGTACTTC.

This clonotype appeared a few times. The gene calls are TRBV5-1 and TRBJ2-7; D tentatively fits TRBD1 or TRBD2 (5 bases each). CDR3 size: 14 residues. Germline CDR1 reads SGHRS; CDR2 reads YFSETQ. V was pared by 2 bases and J by 6 bases, with 15 bases between. CDR3 bases: TGCGCCAGCAGCTTACCACCTGGGGGTAGCGAGCAGTACTTC. Translated: CASSLPPGGSEQYF.

The V and J genes are TRBV9 and TRBJ2-3; TRBD1 aligns across 10 bases. The CDR3 is 15 residues long. Per the germline V gene, CDR1 is SGDLS and CDR2 is YYNGEE. V lost 3 bases and J lost 5; bases outside the gene matches: 6. The CDR3 DNA is TGTGCCAGCAGCGCCGACAGGGGGCTAGTAGATACGCAGTATTTT. Encoded protein: CASSADRGLVDTQYF. Filled out from reference TRBV9 and TRBJ2-3, the complete variable domain reads DSGVTQTPKHLITATGQRVTLRCSPRSGDLSVYWYQQSLDQGLQFLIQYYNGEERAKGNILERFSAQQFPDLHSELNLSSLELGDSALYFCASSADRGLVDTQYFGPGTRLTVL.

The CDR3 is CAIWDRGNTDTQYF. The CDR3 coding sequence is TGTGCCATCTGGGACAGGGGCAACACAGATACGCAGTATTTT. J is TRBJ2-3 and V is TRBV10-3; 10 bases are shared with TRBD1. V lost 8 bases to trimming and J lost 2 bases; unmatched junction nucleotides: 4. In germline, CDR1 is ENHRY, CDR2 SYGVKD. The CDR3 length is 14 residues.

V and J are TRBV20-1 and TRBJ2-3; 9 bases line up with TRBD2. The CDR3 runs 16 residues. Germline CDR1 and CDR2: DFQATT and SNEGSKA (reference sequence). J lost 2 bases, V lost 3 bases, and 9 bases had no gene match. The CDR3 region is CSASPSSGTYTDTQYF. The CDR3 DNA follows: TGCAGTGCTAGTCCTTCTAGCGGGACCTACACAGATACGCAGTATTTT.

The sample holds a few counts of this clonotype. The V gene is TRBV28, the J gene TRBJ2-7; TRBD2 might be the D (6 bases). This CDR3 is built from 13 residues. Germline CDR1 and CDR2: MDHEN and SYDVKM. The V end was cut by 8 bases, the J end by 4 bases, with 15 bases between. The CDR3 sequence is CASSTGVIYEQYF. The CDR3 DNA reads as TGTGCCAGCTCGACGGGAGTAATTTACGAGCAGTACTTC.

Details on this clonotype: One junction end does not reproduce the germline sequence, and a read error may be involved. The chain joins TRBV7-7 to TRBJ2-3; 11 bases are shared with TRBD2. The germline gives CDR1 SSHAT, CDR2 FNYEAQ (reference sequence). The CDR3 length is 16 residues. In nucleotides, the CDR3 is TGTGCTAGCAGCAAGGGACTAGCGGCCCTTAGGGATACGCAGTATTTT. This gives the protein CASSKGLAALRDTQYF.

The chain's CDR3 is CATDRGGIDTQYF. The DNA for the CDR3 is TGTGCCACCGACAGGGGGGGAATAGATACGCAGTATTTT. The chain is built from TRBV7-9 and TRBJ2-3; 9 bases are a match to TRBD1. This CDR3 region has 13 residues. CDR1 is SEHNR, CDR2 FQNEAQ, per germline (reference sequence). The V gene end was trimmed by 10 bases and the J gene end by 5 bases; junction bases not matched to a gene: 7.

The chain uses TRBV20-1 and TRBJ1-1; D not certain. Trimming shortened V by 5 bases and J by 0 bases, and 7 bases separated the two germline ends. Per germline, CDR1 DFQATT and CDR2 SNEGSKA (reference sequence). The CDR3 loop spans 12 amino acids. The CDR3 sequence is CSAVVLNTEAFF. CDR3 DNA sequence: TGCAGTGCTGTTGTCCTGAACACTGAAGCTTTCTTT.

This chain joins TRBV27 and TRBJ2-3; D gene ambiguous. Trimming removed 5 bases at V and 10 bases at J, with 16 bases between. There are 13 residues in the CDR3. CDR1 is MNHEY and CDR2 is SMNVEV in the germline V gene (reference sequence). CDR3 nucleotide sequence: TGTGCCAGCAGTCTCCTGCGGACCGCGGCGCAGTATTTT. Translated: CASSLLRTAAQYF.

The genes are TRBV14 and TRBJ1-1; D is uncertain. Germline CDR1 and CDR2: SGHDN and FVKESK. This CDR3 region has 14 residues. V lost 1 base and J 1 base, leaving 7 bases between the germline ends. The CDR3 sequence is CASSQGWQNTEAFF. DNA for the CDR3: TGTGCCAGCAGCCAAGGTTGGCAGAACACTGAAGCTTTCTTT.

This clonotype was seen only once. The V and J genes are TRBV3-1 and TRBJ1-6, with a possible D match to TRBD1 (5 bases). Trimming took 3 bases from V and 7 from J, leaving 10 bases between them. Germline V gene lookup returns CDR1 LGHDT and CDR2 YNNKEL (reference sequence). This CDR3 is 14 amino acids long. Here the CDR3 reads CASSQKWGNSPLHF. In DNA form, the CDR3 reads TGTGCCAGCAGCCAGAAGTGGGGCAATTCACCCCTCCACTTT.

This sequence joins TRBV15 and TRBJ2-7, with TRBD2 matching over 7 bases. This CDR3 is built from 15 residues. CDR1 is LNHNV, CDR2 YYDKDF, per germline (reference sequence). Trimming at V came to 1 base and at J to 1 base, leaving 4 bases not matched to a gene. This CDR3 reads CATSRGTGGSYEQYF. In nucleotides, the CDR3 is TGTGCCACCAGCAGAGGAACGGGGGGATCCTACGAGCAGTACTTC. The entire variable domain, with the rest obtained from reference TRBV15 and TRBJ2-7, is as follows: DAMVIQNPRYQVTQFGKPVTLSCSQTLNHNVMYWYQQKSSQAPKLLFHYYDKDFNNEADTPDNFQSRRPNTSFCFLDIRSPGLGDTAMYLCATSRGTGGSYEQYFGPGTRLTVT.

This clonotype was seen only a few times. Here the CDR3 reads CASSATLESSYEQYF. Written as DNA, the CDR3 is TGTGCCAGCTCCGCAACACTAGAGAGCTCCTACGAGCAGTACTTC. The chain is built from TRBV18 and TRBJ2-7; maybe TRBD2 (5 bases). This CDR3 region has 15 residues. Looked up from germline, CDR1 is KGHSH and CDR2 is LQKENI. V gave up 6 bases and J gave up 0 bases, with 15 bases separating them.

This chain uses TRBV7-2 with TRBJ2-4; the D call may be TRBD1 or TRBD2 (5 bases each). This CDR3 spans 14 amino acids. V shed 5 bases and J shed 5 bases, with 13 bases lying between them. The germline V gene has CDR1 SGHTA and CDR2 FQGNSA. Written as DNA, the CDR3 is TGTGCCAGCAGCGACGGGACCCTCCAAAACATTCAGTACTTC. Amino acids: CASSDGTLQNIQYF.

The chain has TRBV6-1 and TRBJ2-5; weak D call: TRBD2 (6 bases). Germline V gives CDR1 MNHNS, CDR2 SASEGT. The CDR3 is made up of 13 amino acids. Trimming took off 2 bases at V and 5 bases at J, with 9 bases between the two ends. CDR3: CASSEYGGETQYF. DNA for the CDR3: TGTGCCAGCAGTGAATATGGGGGGGAGACCCAGTACTTC.

The V gene is TRBV2, the J gene TRBJ1-2, with 7 nucleotides matching TRBD1. With 7 bases clipped from V and 6 bases from J, the junction kept 8 bases outside the gene matches. This CDR3 has 13 amino acids. CDR1 and CDR2 (germline): SNHLY, FYNNEI. The CDR3 spells CASNLGQLNGYTF. The CDR3 DNA reads TGTGCCAGCAATCTGGGACAGCTAAATGGCTACACCTTC.

V and J are TRBV6-4 and TRBJ2-2; D remains ambiguous. CDR3 length: 14 residues. V was cut by 0 bases and J by 4 bases, with 6 bases left in between. CDR1 and CDR2 from the germline V gene are MRHNA and SNTAGT. This chain's CDR3 is CASSDSPVTGELFF. The CDR3 DNA follows: TGTGCCAGCAGTGACTCGCCCGTCACCGGGGAGCTGTTTTTT.

The genes are TRBV5-1 and TRBJ2-7; tentatively, D is TRBD1 (6 bases). The CDR3 length is 14 residues. CDR1 SGHRS and CDR2 YFSETQ come from the germline V gene. The V end lost 3 bases, the J end lost 7 bases, and 17 bases lay between the germline ends. CDR3 in DNA: TGCGCCAGCAGCTCACGGGACATACCGCGGGAGCAGTACTTC. Its translation: CASSSRDIPREQYF.

The chain carries TRBV29-1 and TRBJ2-3; D call uncertain. The CDR3 consists of 14 residues. Trimming pared 3 bases from V and 7 bases from J, leaving 17 bases between. Germline values: CDR1 SQVTM, CDR2 ANQGSEA. Here the CDR3 reads CSVETDTQLHTQYF. The CDR3 DNA sequence: TGCAGCGTTGAGACTGACACCCAGTTGCATACGCAGTATTTT.

For this clonotype: The junction does not match germline at one end; this may be a read error. The genes are TRBV29-1 and TRBJ2-1, with D possibly matching TRBD2 (5 bases). Germline CDR1 is SQVTM and CDR2 is ANQGSEA. This CDR3 comprises 12 residues. CDR3 nucleotide sequence: TGCAGCGTTGAAGAGGACGGGGTAAGGCAGTCCTTC. This encodes CSVEEDGVRQSF.